These T cell receptor beta chains were read from a single sample in a study of control samples from healthy donors and cancer patients. Here immunoSEQ multiplex PCR was the method, and the copy in TCRdb shows in-frame clones only, minus some. The data hold about 80,000 clones, with about 89% observed a single time. Sequenced: blood. The receptors stem from a woman aged 60-75 years in good health. Both conserved end residues are part of each CDR3. A D gene is named only where the DNA matches it firmly. The size entry is marked missing in some rows and otherwise reads once, few, many or a size class.

V: TRBV15; D: NA; J: TRBJ2-7; size: NA; CDR3: CATSREVLTSYEQYF; DNA: TGTGCCACCAGCAGAGAGGTACTGACCTCCTACGAGCAGTACTTC
V: TRBV3-1/TRBV3-2; D: NA; J: TRBJ1-2; size: NA; CDR3: CASSQRQGGNYGYTF; DNA: TGTGCCAGCAGCCAACGGCAGGGAGGGAACTATGGCTACACCTTC
V: TRBV19; D: NA; J: TRBJ2-3; size: NA; CDR3: CASSLSKGGPPSTQYF; DNA: TGTGCCAGTAGTCTCTCTAAAGGGGGGCCCCCCAGTACGCAGTATTTT
V: TRBV18; D: TRBD1; J: TRBJ1-1; size: NA; CDR3: CASSPSMKAGGTEAFF; DNA: TGTGCCAGCTCACCATCCATGAAAGCAGGGGGCACTGAAGCTTTCTTT
V: TRBV21-1; D: NA; J: TRBJ2-5; size: NA; CDR3: CASSKRPGWGMETQYF; DNA: TGTGCCAGCAGCAAAAGGCCGGGGTGGGGTATGGAGACCCAGTACTTC
V: TRBV30; D: NA; J: TRBJ2-7; size: once; CDR3: CAWSLDLGYEQYF; DNA: TGTGCCTGGAGTCTCGACCTTGGGTACGAGCAGTACTTC
V: TRBV15; D: NA; J: TRBJ1-6; size: NA; CDR3: CATSRDRAASNSPLHF; DNA: TGTGCCACCAGCAGAGATCGGGCAGCTTCTAATTCACCCCTCCACTTT
V: TRBV9; D: TRBD1; J: TRBJ1-5; size: NA; CDR3: CASSVGTGDQPQHF; DNA: TGTGCCAGCAGCGTAGGGACAGGAGATCAGCCCCAGCATTTT
V: TRBV19; D: NA; J: TRBJ2-2; size: NA; CDR3: CATFDRGGTGELFF; DNA: TGTGCCACCTTCGACAGGGGAGGGACCGGGGAGCTGTTTTTT
V: TRBV4-3; D: TRBD2; J: TRBJ2-7; size: NA; CDR3: CASSQPQAGDFSYEQYF; DNA: TGCGCCAGCAGCCAGCCGCAAGCGGGAGATTTCTCTTACGAGCAGTACTTC
V: TRBV10-2; D: NA; J: TRBJ1-5; size: NA; CDR3: CASSDWGSSNQPQHF; DNA: TGCGCCAGCAGTGATTGGGGATCGAGCAATCAGCCCCAGCATTTT
V: TRBV21-1; D: NA; J: TRBJ2-7; size: NA; CDR3: CASSNGEFSYEQYF; DNA: TGTGCCAGCAGCAACGGGGAGTTCTCCTACGAGCAGTACTTC
V: TRBV4-3; D: TRBD2; J: TRBJ2-4; size: NA; CDR3: CASSRGLAGAKNIQYF; DNA: TGCGCCAGCAGCCGCGGACTAGCGGGGGCCAAAAACATTCAGTACTTC
V: TRBV13; D: NA; J: TRBJ2-7; size: NA; CDR3: CASSLYRDKLISHEQYF; DNA: TGTGCCAGCAGCTTATATAGGGACAAGTTAATCAGTCACGAGCAGTACTTC
V: TRBV4-1; D: NA; J: TRBJ2-7; size: NA; CDR3: CASSQPLTGPTYEQYF; DNA: TGCGCCAGCAGCCAACCCCTTACGGGCCCCACCTACGAGCAGTACTTC
V: TRBV5-1; D: NA; J: TRBJ2-1; size: NA; CDR3: CASSLGFIDNEQFF; DNA: TGCGCCAGCAGCTTGGGCTTCATAGACAATGAGCAGTTCTTC
V: TRBV29-1; D: TRBD1; J: TRBJ1-1; size: NA; CDR3: CSVDRTGQGNTEAFF; DNA: TGCAGCGTTGACCGAACCGGACAGGGGAACACTGAAGCTTTCTTT
V: TRBV20-1; D: NA; J: TRBJ2-4; size: once; CDR3: CSASLAKNIQYF; DNA: TGCAGTGCTAGTCTGGCCAAAAACATTCAGTACTTC
V: TRBV7-9; D: TRBD2; J: TRBJ2-7; size: NA; CDR3: CASSLISTGGTRNEQYF; DNA: TGTGCCAGCAGCTTAATCTCTACGGGGGGGACACGCAACGAGCAGTACTTC
V: TRBV7-3; D: NA; J: TRBJ2-7; size: NA; CDR3: CASSLREKGEQYF; DNA: TGTGCCAGCAGCTTAAGGGAGAAGGGGGAGCAGTACTTC
V: TRBV18; D: NA; J: TRBJ1-2; size: NA; CDR3: CASSPLDRYYGYTF; DNA: TGTGCCAGCTCACCACTAGACAGATACTATGGCTACACCTTC
V: TRBV7-6; D: TRBD1; J: TRBJ2-7; size: NA; CDR3: CASSLGQGYYEQYF; DNA: TGTGCCAGCAGCTTAGGACAGGGGTATTACGAGCAGTACTTC